This TCR beta chain was found in a study of tumor and adjacent non-tumor tissue in lung cancer. Turning to the study itself: Patients were aged about 30 to 85, nine to eleven men and 5 women, stage I to III. Study observations and caveats: In normal lung, the top 100 clones were significantly more dominant than in tumor. Compared with tumor, normal lung showed significantly lower TCR diversity.

With respect to this clonotype: The antigen is not known. In this CDR3 the conserved last residue, phenylalanine or tryptophan, is missing, so a read error is likely.

The CDR3 runs 15 residues. From germline, CDR1 is MNHNY and CDR2 SVGAGI (reference sequence). This sample's RNA came from whole unsorted tissue. A modified ARM-PCR protocol with three rounds of nested PCR amplified TCRbeta. TCRdb analysed the multiplex PCR reads with MiXCR anew, one entry per CDR3 protein. The sample has fewer than 85,000 distinct CDR3 sequences, around three quarters seen once; the top ten hold 28%. Input material: lung tumor tissue. This TCR was sampled from a man aged 55 to 70 with non-small cell lung cancer. J is TRBJ2-7 and V is TRBV6-6; TRBD1 matches 9 bases. CDR3 DNA sequence: TGTGCCAGCAGGCCGACAGGGGGAATCCCCTACGTGCAGTACTTA. This codes for CASRPTGGIPYVQYL.